These 27 T cell receptor beta chains originate from one sample sequenced in a study of cytomegalovirus exposure and HLA in healthy donors. 13 Jbeta primers and 60 Vbeta primers were used for the PCR. The method was immunoSEQ multiplex PCR; TCRdb's version includes in-frame clones alone and lacks a portion of them. The table lists roughly 200,000 clones, roughly 13% of them singletons. Sequenced: PBMCs. These receptors were obtained from a man between 45 and 60 years old in good health and CMV-seropositive.

The V call is TRBV28, the J call TRBJ1-6, with D perhaps matching TRBD1 (5 bases). Germline CDR1 is MDHEN and CDR2 is SYDVKM. The CDR3 is 16 residues long. V dropped 3 bases and J dropped 10 bases, with 19 bases sitting between them. CDR3: CASSFRASGGGSPLHF. The CDR3 nucleotides read TGTGCCAGCAGTTTTCGGGCTTCGGGGGGAGGGTCACCCCTCCACTTT.

This clone has a handful of counts. This chain connects TRBV5-4 to TRBJ2-7, with 9 bases lining up with TRBD1. Trimming at V came to 4 bases and at J to 4 bases, leaving 6 bases not matched to a gene. The CDR3 runs to 14 residues. The germline V gene has CDR1 SGHNT and CDR2 YYREEE (reference sequence). The CDR3 bases are TGTGCCAGCAGCGATACAGGGGGCGCGTACGAGCAGTACGTC. This sequence encodes CASSDTGGAYEQYV.

This rearrangement joins TRBV27 to TRBJ1-2; D ambiguous. Trimming shortened V by 6 bases and J by 8 bases, and 16 bases separated the two germline ends. CDR1 and CDR2 (germline): MNHEY, SMNVEV (reference sequence). This CDR3 contains 13 residues. The CDR3 region is CASSNAGLGGYTF. The CDR3 DNA sequence: TGTGCCAGCAGCAACGCGGGCCTGGGGGGCTACACCTTC.

This clone has more than one count but fewer than ten. The CDR3 is CASSRGVQETQYF. Written as DNA, the CDR3 is TGCGCCAGCAGCCGCGGGGTACAAGAGACCCAGTACTTC. The chain links TRBV4-1 to TRBJ2-5, with a tentative D call TRBD2 (6 bases). Looked up from germline, CDR1 is MGHRA and CDR2 is YSYEKL. Trimming shortened V by 4 bases and J by 2 bases, and 8 bases separated the two germline ends. The CDR3 consists of 13 residues.

This clone turned up a few times. V and J are TRBV6-1 and TRBJ1-2, with TRBD1 as a possible D gene (6 bases). V was cut by 1 base and J by 3 bases, with 9 bases left in between. CDR3 size: 14 residues. Germline-derived CDR1 and CDR2 are MNHNS and SASEGT. DNA for the CDR3: TGTGCCAGCAGTGAAGTCCAGGGGTACTATGGCTACACCTTC. Its translation is CASSEVQGYYGYTF.

The chain combines TRBV7-2 with TRBJ2-5, with D unresolved. Germline V gene data show CDR1 as SGHTA and CDR2 as FQGNSA. The CDR3 extends over 15 amino acids. The germline V and J ends were trimmed by 2 bases and 2 bases, with 12 bases remaining between them. This CDR3 is CASSLQAARQETQYF. The CDR3 nucleotides are TGTGCCAGCAGCTTACAGGCCGCACGGCAAGAGACCCAGTACTTC.

This clone appeared a few times. The chain is built from TRBV4-3 and TRBJ1-1; possible D gene TRBD1, 5 bases. This CDR3 has 14 amino acids. The V gene lost 4 bases and the J gene lost 4 bases, with 13 bases spanning the gap. Germline loops: CDR1 LGHNA, CDR2 YSLEER. The CDR3 sequence: CASSRGVGGTEAFF. DNA of the CDR3: TGCGCCAGCAGCCGGGGTGTGGGGGGCACTGAAGCTTTCTTT.

This clone was seen a handful of times. The chain is built from TRBV5-5 and TRBJ2-7, with TRBD2 identical over 7 bases. The junction had 6 bases not matched to a gene; V was cut back by 6 bases and J by 0 bases. Germline loops: CDR1 SGHKS, CDR2 YYEKEE (reference sequence). This CDR3 is built from 14 residues. DNA of the CDR3: TGTGCCAGCACCCTAGCGGTTAGCTCCTACGAGCAGTACTTC. Amino acids: CASTLAVSSYEQYF.

The chain carries TRBV13 and TRBJ2-2; 7 bases agree with TRBD1. J gave up 6 bases and V 0 bases, and 10 bases lay outside the gene matches. In germline, CDR1 is PRHDT, CDR2 FYEKMQ (reference sequence). The CDR3 loop spans 17 amino acids. The CDR3 DNA is TGTGCCAGCAGCTTAGGCCCAATTTCGACAGGGCCCGGGGAGCTGTTTTTT. Translation gives CASSLGPISTGPGELFF.

A few counts support this clone. This rearrangement joins TRBV10-1 to TRBJ2-3, with 9 bases lining up with TRBD2. This CDR3 comprises 16 residues. V lost 3 bases and J lost 0; bases outside the gene matches: 4. Germline-derived CDR1 and CDR2 are WNHNN and SYGVQD (reference sequence). This CDR3 is CASSEGGGASTDTQYF. The CDR3 DNA is TGCGCCAGCAGTGAAGGCGGGGGGGCAAGCACAGATACGCAGTATTTT.

This sequence joins TRBV6-5 and TRBJ1-2; TRBD1 is a possible D gene (6 bases). There are 12 residues in the CDR3. The germline V gene has CDR1 MNHEY and CDR2 SVGAGI. V lost 8 bases to trimming and J lost 11 bases, with 18 bases between them. The CDR3: CASRGQQIGYTF. CDR3 DNA: TGTGCCAGCCGCGGACAGCAAATTGGGTACACCTTC.

This chain uses TRBV5-4 with TRBJ2-2; D call uncertain. Germline loops: CDR1 SGHNT, CDR2 YYREEE (reference sequence). The CDR3 length is 17 residues. V was trimmed by 3 bases and J by 2 bases, leaving 17 bases between them. This CDR3 reads CASSSRVTQSNTGELFF. CDR3 DNA sequence: TGTGCCAGCAGCTCTCGCGTGACTCAGAGTAACACCGGGGAGCTGTTTTTT.

The chain is built from TRBV7-9 and TRBJ1-6; 8 bases line up with TRBD1. The CDR3 has 16 amino acids. Germline V gives CDR1 SEHNR, CDR2 FQNEAQ (reference sequence). The junction had 6 bases not matched to a gene; V was cut back by 1 base and J by 7 bases. The CDR3 sequence: CASSLGQGIQNSPLHF. Here the CDR3 DNA reads TGTGCCAGCAGCTTAGGACAGGGGATTCAGAATTCACCCCTCCACTTT.

The chain employs TRBV7-9 and TRBJ2-2; the D is unclear. The CDR3 sequence is 15 residues long. V lost 4 bases and J lost 2, with 11 bases in between. The germline CDR1 and CDR2 sequences are SEHNR and FQNEAQ (reference sequence). The chain's CDR3 is CASSYTSPNTGELFF. The CDR3 nucleotides are TGTGCCAGCAGCTACACCTCACCTAACACCGGGGAGCTGTTTTTT.

This chain joins TRBV11-2 and TRBJ2-2; 9 bases line up with TRBD2. CDR3 length: 19 residues. Germline V gene lookup returns CDR1 SGHAT and CDR2 FQNNGV. V gave up 3 bases and J gave up 0 bases; unmatched junction bases: 11. CDR3 sequence reads: CASSFERGAYKTNTGELFF. CDR3 nucleotides: TGTGCCAGCAGCTTCGAGCGGGGGGCCTACAAAACGAACACCGGGGAGCTGTTTTTT. The full variable domain, its missing parts supplied by reference TRBV11-2 and TRBJ2-2, is EAGVAQSPRYKIIEKRQSVAFWCNPISGHATLYWYQQILGQGPKLLIQFQNNGVVDDSQLPKDRFSAERLKGVDSTLKIQPAKLEDSAVYLCASSFERGAYKTNTGELFFGEGSRLTVL.

This clone has just a few counts. In DNA, the CDR3 is TGTGCCAGCAGCCCAGCCAGACTAGCGGACTTCTACAATGAGCAGTTCTTC. Residues: CASSPARLADFYNEQFF. The V and J genes are TRBV9 and TRBJ2-1, with 9 bases lining up with TRBD2. The CDR3 runs to 17 residues. The junction had 11 bases not matched to a gene; V was cut back by 4 bases and J by 3 bases. Germline CDR1 reads SGDLS; CDR2 reads YYNGEE.

This clone was recorded a few times. V usage is TRBV7-9 and J usage is TRBJ1-1; the match to TRBD1 covers 10 bases. Germline assignment: CDR1 SEHNR and CDR2 FQNEAQ (reference sequence). The CDR3 covers 13 residues. V dropped 6 bases and J dropped 9; count of bases not matched to a gene: 7. The chain's CDR3 is CASRPPGQGKAFF. CDR3 bases: TGTGCCAGCAGGCCTCCGGGACAGGGGAAAGCTTTCTTT.

This clone came up a few times. The rearrangement links TRBV11-3 to TRBJ2-1; 16 nucleotides align to TRBD2. From germline, CDR1 is SGHNT and CDR2 YENEEA. With V trimmed by 5 bases and J by 1 base, 8 bases remained unmatched. The CDR3 covers 19 residues. The CDR3 nucleotides are TGTGCCAGCAGCCCCGGGACTAGCGGGGGGGCCCCATCCTACAATGAGCAGTTCTTC. Encoded protein: CASSPGTSGGAPSYNEQFF. The variable domain in full, with the rest retrieved from reference TRBV11-3 and TRBJ2-1, is EAGVVQSPRYKIIEKKQPVAFWCNPISGHNTLYWYLQNLGQGPELLIRYENEEAVDDSQLPKDRFSAERLKGVDSTLKIQPAELGDSAVYLCASSPGTSGGAPSYNEQFFGPGTRLTVL.

This clone was recorded a few times. This chain links TRBV9 with TRBJ1-2, with D perhaps TRBD1 (6 bases). The CDR3 loop spans 15 amino acids. Deletions cut 2 bases from V and 4 bases from J, with 15 bases between. CDR1 SGDLS and CDR2 YYNGEE come from the germline V gene. The CDR3 loop reads CASSVVPGTLYGYTF. For the CDR3, the DNA is TGTGCCAGCAGCGTTGTACCCGGGACACTCTATGGCTACACCTTC.

The chain recombines TRBV7-2 with TRBJ1-1, with no clear D. Germline values: CDR1 SGHTA, CDR2 FQGNSA. The CDR3 has 14 residues. The V end was cut by 5 bases, the J end by 1 base, with 11 bases between. CDR3 coding DNA: TGTGCCAGCAGCCTCTCCGACTGGAACACTGAAGCTTTCTTT. This translates into CASSLSDWNTEAFF.

The chain recombines TRBV6-5 with TRBJ1-2, with a weak D call TRBD1 (6 bases). CDR1 is MNHEY and CDR2 is SVGAGI in the germline V gene. The CDR3 runs 15 residues. Trimming removed 8 bases at V and 1 base at J, with 17 bases between. The CDR3 sequence is CASARGSQGNYGYTF. In nucleotides, the CDR3 is TGTGCCAGCGCTAGGGGGTCACAGGGTAACTATGGCTACACCTTC.

The chain has TRBV4-2 and TRBJ2-5; D is undetermined. Germline CDR1 LGHNA, CDR2 YNFKEQ. The CDR3 extends over 14 amino acids. V dropped 4 bases and J dropped 5 bases, with 14 bases sitting between them. The CDR3 DNA is TGTGCCAGCAGCCGAGACGACAAGCAGGAGACCCAGTACTTC. It is translated as CASSRDDKQETQYF.

In its sample, this clone was seen a few times. The V call is TRBV19, the J call TRBJ1-1; maybe TRBD1 (5 bases). Germline V lookup: CDR1 LNHDA, CDR2 SQIVND (reference sequence). V shed 5 bases and J shed 1 base, with 8 bases lying between them. The CDR3 runs to 13 residues. CDR3 protein: CASSDRANTEAFF. CDR3 in DNA: TGTGCCAGTAGTGACAGAGCGAACACTGAAGCTTTCTTT.

The chain recombines TRBV6-1 with TRBJ1-5; perhaps TRBD1 as D (6 bases). The germline V gene has CDR1 MNHNS and CDR2 SASEGT. V lost 4 bases to trimming and J lost 0 bases, with 13 bases between them. The CDR3 has 16 residues. The CDR3 region has the DNA TGTGCCAGCAGTGGTGGGACAACTTATAGCAATCAGCCCCAGCATTTT. Translated: CASSGGTTYSNQPQHF.

This clone was seen a handful of times. V and J are TRBV4-2 and TRBJ1-1, with D hard to call. This CDR3 has 14 residues. CDR1 is LGHNA and CDR2 is YNFKEQ in the germline V gene. The ends were cut back, 6 bases at V and 1 base at J, with 12 bases in the middle. CDR3 sequence: CASSWLGGNTEAFF. The CDR3 DNA reads as TGTGCCAGCAGTTGGCTCGGAGGGAACACTGAAGCTTTCTTT.

This chain uses TRBV19 with TRBJ1-1; a possible D gene is TRBD1 (5 bases). V lost 1 base and J lost 7, with 10 bases in between. This CDR3 is 13 amino acids long. Looked up from germline, CDR1 is LNHDA and CDR2 is SQIVND (reference sequence). CDR3: CASSIGQGGEAFF. The CDR3 nucleotides read TGTGCCAGTAGTATAGGGCAGGGTGGTGAAGCTTTCTTT.

The rearrangement joins TRBV5-6 to TRBJ2-2, with 8 bases aligning to TRBD1. V shed 5 bases and J 5 bases; nucleotides not matched to a gene: 5. CDR1 and CDR2 (germline): SGHDT, YYEEEE. The length of the CDR3 is 14 residues. CDR3 DNA sequence: TGTGCCAGCAGACGCAGACAGGGGACCGGGGAGCTGTTTTTT. Translation gives CASRRRQGTGELFF.